This T cell receptor beta chain was retrieved from a study of blood T cell repertoires in COVID-19. Background on the study: Sites across the United States, Italy and Spain contributed samples from acute and convalescent COVID-19. The analysed material was cDNA or gDNA that came from T cells, B-cell-depleted T cells, or PBMCs.

Study processing details: Reference gene primer amplification in the assay estimated nucleated cell counts. TCRdb's copy holds only in-frame clones and misses some; the assay was immunoSEQ multiplex PCR. That table furnishes V, J and clone size, whereas the DNA furnished D and trimming. The sample has roughly 32,000 clones, 77% seen once. The germline V gene has CDR1 LGHNA and CDR2 YNFKEQ. The length of the CDR3 is 17 residues. J was trimmed by 3 bases and V by 0 bases; bases with no gene match: 8. The gene calls are TRBV4-2 and TRBJ2-5; the match to TRBD2 covers 9 bases. The TCR sequence derives from a human donor in a cohort sampled during active COVID-19. Sequencing was performed on peripheral blood. The CDR3 reads CASSQDLAGGWEETQYF. CDR3 coding DNA: TGTGCCAGCAGCCAAGATCTGGCGGGAGGGTGGGAAGAGACCCAGTACTTC.